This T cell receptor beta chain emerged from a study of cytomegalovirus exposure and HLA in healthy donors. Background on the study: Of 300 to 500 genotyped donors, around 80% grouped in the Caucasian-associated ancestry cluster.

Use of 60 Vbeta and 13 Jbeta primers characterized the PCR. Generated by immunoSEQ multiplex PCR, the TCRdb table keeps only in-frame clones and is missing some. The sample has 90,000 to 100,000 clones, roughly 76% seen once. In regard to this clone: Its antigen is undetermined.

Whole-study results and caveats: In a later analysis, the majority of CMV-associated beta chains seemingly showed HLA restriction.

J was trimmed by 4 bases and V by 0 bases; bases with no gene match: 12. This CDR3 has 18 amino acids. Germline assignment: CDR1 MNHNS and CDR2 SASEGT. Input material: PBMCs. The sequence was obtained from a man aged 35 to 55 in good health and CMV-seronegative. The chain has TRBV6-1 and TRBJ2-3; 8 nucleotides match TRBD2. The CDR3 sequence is CASSEALQAGGGADTQYF. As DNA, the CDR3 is TGTGCCAGCAGTGAAGCGCTTCAGGCGGGGGGTGGGGCAGATACGCAGTATTTT.